This is a list of T cell receptor beta chains from one sample in a study of cytomegalovirus exposure and HLA in healthy donors. Clones were sequenced by immunoSEQ multiplex PCR, and TCRdb holds only the in-frame ones, with some missing. The sample consists of around 170,000 clones, 82% of them appearing once. The specimen sequenced was PBMCs. The source of these receptors is a woman aged 18-29 years in good health and CMV-seronegative. CDR3s include the opening cysteine and the closing phenylalanine or tryptophan. D genes are given only for firm matches. Only some rows state a clone size, as once, few, many or a class for expanded clones.

cdr3_aa,cdr3_nt,j_call,clone_size,d_call,v_call
CASTQGGYEQYF,TGTGCCAGCACCCAGGGGGGATACGAGCAGTACTTC,TRBJ2-7,few,.,TRBV28
CASSLTPNTGELFF,TGTGCCAGCAGCTTGACTCCGAACACCGGGGAGCTGTTTTTT,TRBJ2-2,.,.,TRBV5-8
CAGSVQGDWTDTQYF,TGTGCCGGAAGTGTTCAGGGGGATTGGACAGATACGCAGTATTTT,TRBJ2-3,.,TRBD1,TRBV2
CASSPSRETQYF,TGTGCCAGCTCACCATCCCGGGAGACCCAGTACTTC,TRBJ2-5,.,.,TRBV18
CASSRGDSQSYGYTF,TGTGCCAGCAGTAGAGGGGACAGTCAAAGTTATGGCTACACCTTC,TRBJ1-2,.,TRBD1,TRBV28
CASSETAGQPQHF,TGTGCCAGCAGTGAAACAGCCGGTCAGCCCCAGCATTTT,TRBJ1-5,.,.,TRBV2
CASSLRGLAGLPPYEQYF,TGTGCCAGCAGCTTAAGGGGACTAGCGGGGTTGCCCCCTTACGAGCAGTACTTC,TRBJ2-7,.,TRBD2,TRBV13
CASSYSRQEWNSPLHF,TGTGCCAGCAGTTACTCCCGACAGGAGTGGAATTCACCCCTCCACTTT,TRBJ1-6,.,.,TRBV6-5
CASSSYRGSQETQYF,TGTGCCAGCAGTTCTTACAGGGGGTCCCAAGAGACCCAGTACTTC,TRBJ2-5,.,TRBD1,TRBV6-5
CAISESETGRSYTF,TGTGCCATCAGTGAGTCGGAAACAGGTAGAAGCTACACCTTC,TRBJ1-2,.,.,TRBV10-3
CASSLERGRGNEKLFF,TGTGCCAGCAGCTTAGAACGAGGGAGGGGGAATGAAAAACTGTTTTTT,TRBJ1-4,few,.,TRBV7-8
CASRPGQENTGELFF,TGCGCCAGCAGGCCGGGACAGGAGAACACCGGGGAGCTGTTTTTT,TRBJ2-2,.,TRBD1,TRBV4-1
CASSSGDRAGGYTF,TGCGCCAGCAGCTCCGGCGACAGGGCGGGGGGCTACACCTTC,TRBJ1-2,.,TRBD1,TRBV5-1
CASSLVTGGSNQPQHF,TGTGCCAGCAGCTTAGTGACGGGGGGGAGCAATCAGCCCCAGCATTTT,TRBJ1-5,.,.,TRBV7-9
CASGLVIGQGISGELFF,TGTGCTAGTGGTTTGGTAATCGGACAGGGGATATCCGGGGAGCTGTTTTTT,TRBJ2-2,.,TRBD1,TRBV12-5
CASSFQGEVRDTDTQYF,TGTGCCAGCAGTTTTCAAGGTGAAGTCCGGGACACAGATACGCAGTATTTT,TRBJ2-3,.,.,TRBV28
CASSWTGQGAHSPLHF,TGCGCCAGCAGCTGGACGGGACAGGGGGCCCATTCACCCCTCCACTTT,TRBJ1-6,.,TRBD1,TRBV5-1
CASRAANRGFYGYTF,TGTGCCAGCAGAGCAGCCAATCGGGGATTCTATGGCTACACCTTC,TRBJ1-2,once,.,TRBV2
CASRRGQPYNEQFF,TGTGCCAGTAGGAGAGGACAACCTTACAATGAGCAGTTCTTC,TRBJ2-1,.,.,TRBV19
CASSSSGQGGEQFF,TGTGCCAGCTCATCATCGGGACAGGGTGGTGAGCAGTTCTTC,TRBJ2-1,.,TRBD1,TRBV18
CASSFLAGSFTDTQYF,TGTGCCAGCAGTTTTCTAGCGGGGAGCTTCACAGATACGCAGTATTTT,TRBJ2-3,.,TRBD2,TRBV11-2
CATSMWTEDAFF,TGTGCCACCAGCATGTGGACAGAGGATGCTTTCTTT,TRBJ1-1,.,.,TRBV15
CASSPSSYEQYF,TGTGCCAGCTCTCCGAGCTCCTACGAGCAGTACTTC,TRBJ2-7,.,.,TRBV18
CASSSQAGNTGELFF,TGTGCCAGCAGCTCTCAAGCCGGGAACACCGGGGAGCTGTTTTTT,TRBJ2-2,.,.,TRBV7-3
CASSILRESGEQYF,TGTGCCAGTAGTATCTTGCGGGAGTCGGGAGAGCAGTACTTC,TRBJ2-7,.,TRBD2,TRBV19
CASSSLMAAGADEQYF,TGTGCCAGCAGTTCCCTTATGGCAGCGGGAGCCGACGAGCAGTACTTC,TRBJ2-7,.,TRBD2,TRBV28
CASRGEDVETQYF,TGTGCCAGCCGGGGGGAGGACGTGGAGACCCAGTACTTC,TRBJ2-5,.,TRBD2,TRBV9
CASRAAGGNYGYTF,TGTGCCAGCAGGGCGGCGGGGGGGAACTATGGCTACACCTTC,TRBJ1-2,.,.,TRBV2
CASSLSTAYQPQHF,TGTGCCAGCAGCTTGAGCACAGCCTATCAGCCCCAGCATTTT,TRBJ1-5,.,.,TRBV5-5
CASSPITSSDEQFF,TGTGCCAGCTCACCAATCACTAGCAGCGATGAGCAGTTCTTC,TRBJ2-1,few,.,TRBV18
CASSELGGTGELFF,TGTGCCAGCAGTGAATTAGGCGGCACCGGGGAGCTGTTTTTT,TRBJ2-2,.,.,TRBV25-1